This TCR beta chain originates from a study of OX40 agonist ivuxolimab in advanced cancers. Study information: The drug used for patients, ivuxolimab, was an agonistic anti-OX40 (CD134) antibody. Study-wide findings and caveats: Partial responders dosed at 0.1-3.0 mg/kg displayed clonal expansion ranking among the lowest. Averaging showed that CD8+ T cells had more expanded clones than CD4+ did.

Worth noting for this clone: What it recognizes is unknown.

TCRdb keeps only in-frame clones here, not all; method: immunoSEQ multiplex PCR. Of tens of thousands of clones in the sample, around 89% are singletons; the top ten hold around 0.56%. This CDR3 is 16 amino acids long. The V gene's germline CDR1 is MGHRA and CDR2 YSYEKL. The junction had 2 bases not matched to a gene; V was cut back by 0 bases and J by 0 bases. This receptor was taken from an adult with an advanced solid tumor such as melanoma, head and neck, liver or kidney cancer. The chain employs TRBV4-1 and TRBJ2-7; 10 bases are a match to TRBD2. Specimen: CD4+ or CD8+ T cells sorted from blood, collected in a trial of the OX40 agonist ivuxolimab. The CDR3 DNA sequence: TGCGCCAGCAGCCAAGATGGGACTAGCGTCTCCTACGAGCAGTACTTC. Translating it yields CASSQDGTSVSYEQYF.